This T cell receptor beta chain derives from a study of T cells in Graves' hyperthyroidism and ophthalmopathy. About the study: The initial diagnosis was the point when peripheral blood was collected, ahead of any treatment. General study points: Most thyroid clonotypes expanded above 0.001 were also detected in blood.

This clonotype was observed at least ten times. The antigen remains undetermined. TCR beta CDR3 regions were amplified from RNA transcripts. During a first-round RT-PCR of the TCR CDR3, the HTBI primer set was used. TCRdb processed the multiplex PCR reads anew with MiXCR; each CDR3 protein has one entry. The sample contains 300,000 to 400,000 distinct CDR3 sequences, about 12% of which appear only once. The V and J ends lost 6 bases and 7 bases respectively, with 16 bases between them. CDR1 is SEHNR, CDR2 FQNEAQ, per germline (reference sequence). The CDR3 covers 15 residues. Those with hyperthyroidism were 18 to 65 years old, newly diagnosed, and ill for under 2 months. Clinical symptoms, serum thyroxine and TRAb, thyroid ultrasound and orbital computed tomography together formed the diagnostic basis.

The material sequenced was blood. The receptor comes from a woman aged 18-35 years with Graves' hyperthyroidism. This chain uses TRBV7-9 with TRBJ1-6; no definite D call. As DNA, the CDR3 is TGTGCCAGCAGACTTAGGTCATCTGGGAATTCACCCCTCCACTTT. Protein sequence: CASRLRSSGNSPLHF.